This T cell receptor beta chain appears in the sequencing data of a study of T cell responses to AZD1222 COVID-19 vaccine. After removal of 2 bases from V and 5 bases from J, the junction contained 6 bases not matched to a gene. From germline, CDR1 is SGHVS and CDR2 FNYEAQ. The CDR3 is 15 amino acids. Sequencing was performed with immunoSEQ multiplex PCR; in TCRdb, only in-frame clones are kept and a portion is missing. Of 75,000 to 100,000 clones detected, roughly 90% appear once; the ten largest clones hold approximately 30%. The sample consisted of peripheral blood, taken on day 0 of AZD1222 vaccination. The genes are TRBV7-6 and TRBJ2-1; 7 bases agree with TRBD2. The TCR sequence derives from an adult in good health. The DNA of the CDR3 is TGTGCCAGCAGCTTATTTGAGGGAGGGAACAATGAGCAGTTCTTC. It yields the protein CASSLFEGGNNEQFF.